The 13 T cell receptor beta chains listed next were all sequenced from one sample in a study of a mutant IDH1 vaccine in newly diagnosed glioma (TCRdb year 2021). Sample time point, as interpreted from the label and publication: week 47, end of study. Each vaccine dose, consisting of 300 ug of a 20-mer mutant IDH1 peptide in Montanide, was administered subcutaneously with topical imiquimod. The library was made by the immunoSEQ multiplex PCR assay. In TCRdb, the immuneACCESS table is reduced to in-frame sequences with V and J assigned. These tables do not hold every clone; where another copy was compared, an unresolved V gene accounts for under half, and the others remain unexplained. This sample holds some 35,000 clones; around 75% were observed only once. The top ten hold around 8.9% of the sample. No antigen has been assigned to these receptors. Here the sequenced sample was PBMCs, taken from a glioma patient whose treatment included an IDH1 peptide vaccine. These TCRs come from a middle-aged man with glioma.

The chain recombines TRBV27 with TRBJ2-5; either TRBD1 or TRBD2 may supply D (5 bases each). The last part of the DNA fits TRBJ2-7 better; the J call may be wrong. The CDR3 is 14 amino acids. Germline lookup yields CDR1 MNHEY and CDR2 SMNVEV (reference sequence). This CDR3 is CASKRDGDSYEQYF. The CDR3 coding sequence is TGTGCCAGCAAGAGGGACGGGGACTCCTACGAGCAGTACTTC.

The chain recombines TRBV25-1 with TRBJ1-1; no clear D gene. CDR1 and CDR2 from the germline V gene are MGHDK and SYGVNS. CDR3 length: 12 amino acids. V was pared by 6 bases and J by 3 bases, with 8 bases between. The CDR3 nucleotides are TGTGCCAGCAGGGTCGGGGACACTGAAGCTTTCTTT. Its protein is CASRVGDTEAFF. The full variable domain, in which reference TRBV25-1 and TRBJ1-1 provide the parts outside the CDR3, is EADIYQTPRYLVIGTGKKITLECSQTMGHDKMYWYQQDPGMELHLIHYSYGVNSTEKGDLSSESTVSRIRTEHFPLTLESARPSHTSQYLCASRVGDTEAFFGQGTRLTVV.

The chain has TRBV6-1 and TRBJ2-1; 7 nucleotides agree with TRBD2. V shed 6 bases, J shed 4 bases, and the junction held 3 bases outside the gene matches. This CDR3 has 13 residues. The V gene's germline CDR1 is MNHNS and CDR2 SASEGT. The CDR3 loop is CASRSGGYNEQFF. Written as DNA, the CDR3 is TGTGCCAGCAGGTCGGGAGGTTACAATGAGCAGTTCTTC.

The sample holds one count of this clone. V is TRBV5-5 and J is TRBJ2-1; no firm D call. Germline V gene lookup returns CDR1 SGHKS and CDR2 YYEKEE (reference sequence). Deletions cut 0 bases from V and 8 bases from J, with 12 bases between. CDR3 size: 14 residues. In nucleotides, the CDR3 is TGTGCCAGCAGCTTGGTTTGGGGAAAGGATGAGCAGTTCTTC. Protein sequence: CASSLVWGKDEQFF.

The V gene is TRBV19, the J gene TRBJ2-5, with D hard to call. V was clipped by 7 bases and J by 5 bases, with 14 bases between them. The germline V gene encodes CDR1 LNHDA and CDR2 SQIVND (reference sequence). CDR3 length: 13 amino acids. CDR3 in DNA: TGTGCCAGTACGGACCCTTCCGGGGAGACCCAGTACTTC. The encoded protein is CASTDPSGETQYF. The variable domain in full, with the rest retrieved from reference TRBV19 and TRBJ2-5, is DGGITQSPKYLFRKEGQNVTLSCEQNLNHDAMYWYRQDPGQGLRLIYYSQIVNDFQKGDIAEGYSVSREKKESFPLTVTSAQKNPTAFYLCASTDPSGETQYFGPGTRLLVL.

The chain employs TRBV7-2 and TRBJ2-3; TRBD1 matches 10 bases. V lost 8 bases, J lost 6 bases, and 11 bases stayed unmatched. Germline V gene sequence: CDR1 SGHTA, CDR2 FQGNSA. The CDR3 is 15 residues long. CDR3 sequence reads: CASSVGGTGADTQYF. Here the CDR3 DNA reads TGTGCCAGCTCCGTAGGGGGGACAGGGGCCGATACGCAGTATTTT. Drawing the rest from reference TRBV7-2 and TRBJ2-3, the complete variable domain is GAGVSQSPSNKVTEKGKDVELRCDPISGHTALYWYRQSLGQGLEFLIYFQGNSAPDKSGLPSDRFSAERTGGSVSTLTIQRTQQEDSAVYLCASSVGGTGADTQYFGPGTRLTVL.

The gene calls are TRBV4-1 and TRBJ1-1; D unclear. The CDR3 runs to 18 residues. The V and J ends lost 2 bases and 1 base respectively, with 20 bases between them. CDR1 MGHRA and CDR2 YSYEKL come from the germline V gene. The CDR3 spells CASSQPPSLKFRNTEAFF. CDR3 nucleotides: TGCGCCAGCAGCCAACCCCCCAGCCTGAAATTCCGGAACACTGAAGCTTTCTTT.

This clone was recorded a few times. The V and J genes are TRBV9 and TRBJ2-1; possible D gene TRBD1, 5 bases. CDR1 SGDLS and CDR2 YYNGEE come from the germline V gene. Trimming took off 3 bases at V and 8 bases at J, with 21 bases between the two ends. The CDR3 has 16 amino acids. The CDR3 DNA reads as TGTGCCAGCAGCGGGACCTTTGGCGCCCTCAGGGATGAGCAGTTCTTC. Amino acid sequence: CASSGTFGALRDEQFF.

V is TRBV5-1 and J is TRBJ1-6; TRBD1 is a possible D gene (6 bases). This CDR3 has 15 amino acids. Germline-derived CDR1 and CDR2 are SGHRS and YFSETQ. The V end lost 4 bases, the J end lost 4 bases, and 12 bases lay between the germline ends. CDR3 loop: CASSPGTTYNSPLHF. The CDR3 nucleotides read TGCGCCAGCAGCCCGGGGACAACTTATAATTCACCCCTCCACTTT.

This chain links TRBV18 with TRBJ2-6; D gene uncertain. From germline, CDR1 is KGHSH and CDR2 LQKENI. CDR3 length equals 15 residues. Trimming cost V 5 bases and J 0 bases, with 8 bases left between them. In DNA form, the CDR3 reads TGTGCCAGCTCAGAACTGGCCTCTGGGGCCAACGTCCTGACTTTC. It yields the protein CASSELASGANVLTF.

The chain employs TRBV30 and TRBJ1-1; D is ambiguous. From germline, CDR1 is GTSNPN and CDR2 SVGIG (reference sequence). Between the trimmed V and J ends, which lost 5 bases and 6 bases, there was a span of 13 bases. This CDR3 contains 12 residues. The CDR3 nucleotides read TGTGCCTGGTCCATGGGCACAGCTGAAGCTTTCTTT. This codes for CAWSMGTAEAFF.

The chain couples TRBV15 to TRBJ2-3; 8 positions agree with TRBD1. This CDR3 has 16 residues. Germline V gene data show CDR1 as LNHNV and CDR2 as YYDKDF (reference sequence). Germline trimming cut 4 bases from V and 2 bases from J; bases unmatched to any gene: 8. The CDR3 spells CATSMGTGADTDTQYF. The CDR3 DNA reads TGTGCCACCAGCATGGGGACAGGAGCGGACACAGATACGCAGTATTTT.

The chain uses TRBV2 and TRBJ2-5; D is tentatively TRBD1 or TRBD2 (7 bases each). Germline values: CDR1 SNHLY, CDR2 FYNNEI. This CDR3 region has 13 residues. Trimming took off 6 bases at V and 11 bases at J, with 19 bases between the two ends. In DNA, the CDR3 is TGTGCCAGCAGGACAGACAGGGCGGGAGAGCAGTACTTC. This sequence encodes CASRTDRAGEQYF.